This T cell receptor (beta chain) derives from a study of blood T cell repertoires in COVID-19. Grouping used clinical history reported by participants in a survey and questionnaire. Profiling relied on immunoSEQ multiplex PCR, and the TCRdb table lists in-frame clones only, not all of them. In the table there are more than 200,000 clones, around 87% of which are singletons. This clonotype originated in a woman aged 50 to 60 who had recovered from COVID-19. The material sequenced was PBMCs or T cells enriched from blood (not recorded which).

The CDR3 protein is CSASSGRVYEQYF. The CDR3, as DNA: TGCAGTGCTAGTAGCGGGAGAGTCTACGAGCAGTACTTC. The chain couples TRBV20-1 to TRBJ2-7, with 9 bases fitting TRBD2. Germline-derived CDR1 and CDR2 are DFQATT and SNEGSKA (reference sequence). Losses at the gene ends were 3 bases for V and 3 bases for J; bases not matched to a gene: 3. The CDR3 loop spans 13 amino acids.